This TCR beta chain was obtained from a study of CD8+ T cells in alopecia areata. Study-level points and caveats: Relative to mice, TCR sharing across patients was less clear, a difference possibly HLA-related. Scalp sample data also include resident alphabeta T cells from normal skin. Researchers report lesional scalp, most notably alopecia totalis/universalis, outstripped normal scalp in clonality.

Extraction of RNA preceded its reverse transcription into cDNA, which served as the sequencing template. Clones were read by immunoSEQ multiplex PCR, and TCRdb kept only the in-frame ones, dropping some. The sample includes roughly 140,000 clones, 62% of them seen just once. Concerning this clone: Its specificity is unknown.

From germline, CDR1 is SGHRS and CDR2 YFSETQ. Between the trimmed V and J ends, which lost 5 bases and 1 base, there was a span of 15 bases. The CDR3 covers 16 residues. PBMCs were stained for CD3, CD4 and CD8, and CD4+ and CD8+ T cells were sorted. The receptor was isolated from a human donor in good health. This chain uses TRBV5-1 with TRBJ2-2; the D gene is possibly TRBD2 (6 bases). The source material was CD8+ T cells sorted from blood. CDR3 loop: CASRISSGVNTGELFF. The CDR3 DNA sequence: TGCGCCAGCAGGATCTCTTCGGGAGTGAACACCGGGGAGCTGTTTTTT.